This TCR beta chain was captured in a study of shared clonotypes between healthy human individuals (dated by TCRdb to the early 2020s). Notes on the research overall: The cohort comprised a couple of women and a few men aged 18 to 49 years. For each donor, CD4 naive and CD4 memory were each given three plates, CD8 naive was given two plates, and CD8 memory was given one plate. Blood TCR repertoires of about five healthy adults were deeply sequenced to estimate repertoire size and the extent of clonotype sharing between individuals. To increase sequencing depth and limit assay-specific biases, different laboratories used diverse techniques to prepare libraries and sequence TCR repertoires. Each donor's leukapheresis produced roughly between roughly 0.85 and 10 billion PBMCs. The study at large found these results: Clonotypes shared by all four sorted-subset donors showed higher generation probabilities than non-shared clonotypes. Sampling was restricted to blood, and TCR repertoires in tissue are likely to differ from TCR repertoires in blood. Naive subsets generally had larger estimated clonotype richness than memory subsets did. About 5% of naive CD4, 3% to 4% of naive CD8, 2.3% of memory CD4, and approximately 0.39% of memory CD8 clonotypes were shared across a handful of donors. Incomplete sequencing was indicated by rarefaction of sorted-subset datasets, despite the large sequencing depth. Pairwise subsampling led to the expectation that sequencing depth would affect the degree of clonotype sharing among donors. Because the study included a small number of donors, the genetic and exposure-history diversity represented was limited.

Comment on this clone: Its antigen is still unknown. One base away there is no much larger clone; base qualities are not given.

Using the deep immunoSEQ assay, multiplex PCR amplified TCR CDR3 regions from genomic DNA. Extracted genomic DNA from each cell subset was distributed evenly across all wells of several immunoSEQ 96-well plates, and each plate was treated as a replicate. For sorted subsets, 150 to 250 ng of genomic DNA, equivalent to 25,000 to 35,000 T cell genomes, went into each replicate PCR. The purified libraries were quantified using a Qubit 3.0 fluorometer, sized with a Bioanalyzer 2100, and then quantified again using the KAPA Library Quantification kit. Every immunoSEQ 96-well plate was sequenced on a separate single-read 150-cycle Illumina NextSeq 550 flow cell. The source study handled its data this way. The immunoSEQ output contained only junctional sequences without quality scores, so filtering could not match that applied to full-length reads. Sequences were annotated with PyIR, a Python wrapper for IgBLAST v1.9, using IMGT germline references to assign V/J genes and CDR3. Reads were removed for weak V/J assignments (E-value above 1e-6), missing CDR3, stop codons, out-of-frame junctions, or ambiguous translated residues. A V3J clonotype was defined by an identical inferred V gene, J gene, and CDR3 amino acid sequence. Percentage overlap between repertoires was computed as shared unique clonotypes divided by the size of the smaller repertoire. Richness of each repertoire was evaluated using RTK rarefaction, the Chao1 estimator, and Recon v2.1 estimates of unobserved clonotypes. For all TCRbeta clonotypes obtained by the gDNA method from a handful of donors, generation probabilities were computed with OLGA. TCRdb provides this immuneACCESS table in a form limited to in-frame rearrangements. Some clones are lacking; in checked studies, under half of them reflect an unresolved V gene, and why the rest are absent is not known. V, J and clone size are taken as reported in that table, and D and trimming were inferred from the DNA itself. This sample has approximately 530,000 clones in its table, and about 96% of those were observed once. The ten largest clones capture about 0.06% of the sample.

Donors were healthy HIV-negative adults with no recently reported acute infections or vaccinations. Every donor was a Caucasian adult residing in Nashville, Tennessee, USA. CD4+ T cells were enriched by magnetic negative selection, after which naive cells were positively selected on CD45RA and the negative fraction was taken as the memory subset. After blood collection by leukapheresis, PBMCs were isolated using Ficoll-Histopaque density gradient centrifugation and then cryopreserved in the vapor phase of liquid nitrogen. Purity and quantity of every magnetically sorted T cell population were checked by analytical flow cytometry. Each sorted fraction had its genomic DNA isolated and then quantified by UV absorbance on a Nanodrop 2000c. V was cut back by 2 bases and J by 7 bases, leaving a gap of 6 bases between them. The germline V gene encodes CDR1 DFQATT and CDR2 SNEGSKA (reference sequence). The CDR3 runs 11 residues from the cysteine to the phenylalanine. Only the CDR3 DNA is retained, 33 bases long and in frame from the first base.

The rearranged chain carries TRBV20-1 and TRBJ2-1; the best D guess is TRBD1, with 5 bases matching. The sample was naive CD4+ T cells sorted from blood. The cell subset or site label on this specimen signifies: CD45RA+ positively selected. This TCR came from a woman younger than 45 in good health. In nucleotides, the sequence is TGCAGTGCTAGAAAGGGGAATGAGCAGTTCTTC. This encodes CSARKGNEQFF.